The entry that follows covers one TCR beta chain sequence. The CDR3 has 17 amino acids. The V end was cut by 2 bases, the J end by 8 bases, with 22 bases between. Germline values: CDR1 SGHNT, CDR2 YENEEA. The data derive from a study of blood T cell repertoires in COVID-19. Sequenced by immunoSEQ multiplex PCR; TCRdb stores in-frame clones only, minus some. The sample lists fewer than 250,000 clones, approximately 90% occurring once. The sequencing input was PBMCs or T cells enriched from blood (not recorded which). The genes are TRBV11-3 and TRBJ2-1; D might be TRBD2 (6 bases). The receptor was derived from a man aged 50-60 years who had been exposed to COVID-19. In nucleotides, the CDR3 is TGTGCCAGCAGCTTACGACCGGGGCGGGACGAGGCACATGAGCAGTTCTTC. This gives the protein CASSLRPGRDEAHEQFF.